The subject of this entry is one T cell receptor (beta chain). As yet, its antigen is unknown. TRB cDNA libraries were made by UMI-labeled 5' RACE. TCRdb re-called the 5' RACE reads and gives one entry per CDR3 protein, without DNA. The sample table sets out 95,000 to 100,000 distinct CDR3 sequences. The CDR3 extends over 17 amino acids. Germline V gene lookup returns CDR1 MNHEY and CDR2 SVGAGI. Triplicate approximately 300,000-cell sorts were made of each CD8+ T cell subset. The sample originates from a study of CXCR3-negative and CXCR3-positive naive CD8 T cells. Study-wide findings and caveats: Naive cells that were CXCR3-negative or CXCR3-positive used TRBV-TRBJ genes alike, while memory cells diverged. Relative to CXCR3-negative naive cells, CXCR3-positive naive cells had more hydrophobic TRB CDR3s.

The TCR comes from a human donor in good health. Some clones in this sample may be carry-over from other donors' samples. The material sequenced was naive CXCR3+ CD8+ T cells from blood. The sample's subset: CD45RO-CCR7+CD27+CD95- naive CD8+ T cells expressing CXCR3 (TNR3+). V is TRBV6-5 and J is TRBJ1-5; checking the TCRdb D call of TRBD1 is not possible without DNA. CDR3 sequence: CASSYSGTGGYNQPQHF.